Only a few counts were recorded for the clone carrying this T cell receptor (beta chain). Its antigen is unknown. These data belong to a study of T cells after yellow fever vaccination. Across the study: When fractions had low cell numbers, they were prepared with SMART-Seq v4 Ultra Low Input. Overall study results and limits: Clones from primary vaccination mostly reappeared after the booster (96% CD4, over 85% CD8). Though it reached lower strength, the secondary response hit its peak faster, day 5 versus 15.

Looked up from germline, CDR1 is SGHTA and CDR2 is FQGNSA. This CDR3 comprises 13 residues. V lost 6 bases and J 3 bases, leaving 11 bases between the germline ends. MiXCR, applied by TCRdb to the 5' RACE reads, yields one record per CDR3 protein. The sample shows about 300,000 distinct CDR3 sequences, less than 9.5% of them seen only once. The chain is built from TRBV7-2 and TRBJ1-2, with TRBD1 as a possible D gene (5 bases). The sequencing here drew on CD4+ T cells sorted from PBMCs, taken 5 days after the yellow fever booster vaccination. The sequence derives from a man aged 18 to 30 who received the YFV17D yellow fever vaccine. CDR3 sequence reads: CASRTGTDYGYTF. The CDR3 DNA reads TGTGCCAGCAGGACCGGGACGGACTATGGCTACACCTTC.